The clone carrying this TCR beta chain has more than one count but fewer than ten. V was cut by 7 bases and J by 2 bases, with 15 bases left in between. The CDR3 is 14 residues long. Looked up from germline, CDR1 is SNHLY and CDR2 is FYNNEI. The data belong to a study of identical twins. Each CDR3 protein gets one entry after TCRdb re-called the 5' RACE reads with MiXCR. This repertoire shows approximately 700,000 distinct CDR3 sequences, 15% to 20% found once; its top ten account for around 14%. These same records also appear under a second study, on T cells expressing NK-cell markers.

This receptor was obtained from a woman aged 18-29 years in good health. The J gene is TRBJ2-7, the V gene TRBV2, with unresolved D. Specimen: PBMCs. The chain's CDR3 is CASTGPGRAYEQYF. CDR3 bases: TGTGCCAGCACCGGTCCTGGCCGAGCCTACGAGCAGTACTTC.